This T cell receptor (beta chain) originates from a study of human T cells and chemical hapten exposure. On the study more broadly: Patients' scalps got diphenylcyclopropenone weekly throughout the approximately 26-week study.

One entry per CDR3 protein results from TCRdb running MiXCR on the RACE reads. The table includes some 180,000 distinct CDR3 sequences, 24% detected once. Time point denoted: patch test 3, about 24 weeks after DPC sensitization. Described treatment: therapeutic diphenylcyclopropenone sensitization with weekly scalp DPC. The germline V gene encodes CDR1 SEHNR and CDR2 FQNEAQ (reference sequence). CDR3 length equals 16 residues. The ends lost 4 bases at V and 4 bases at J; junction bases unmatched: 4. The receptor was isolated from a woman between 35 and 50 years old with alopecia areata. Some clones in this sample may be carry-over from other donors' samples. Sample: whole blood, taken in connection with sensitization to the hapten diphenylcyclopropenone (DPC). V gene TRBV7-9 combines with J gene TRBJ2-5, with 15 bases aligning to TRBD2. This chain's CDR3 is CASSSGLAGGIETQYF. The CDR3 DNA follows: TGTGCCAGCAGCTCCGGACTAGCGGGAGGGATAGAGACCCAGTACTTC.